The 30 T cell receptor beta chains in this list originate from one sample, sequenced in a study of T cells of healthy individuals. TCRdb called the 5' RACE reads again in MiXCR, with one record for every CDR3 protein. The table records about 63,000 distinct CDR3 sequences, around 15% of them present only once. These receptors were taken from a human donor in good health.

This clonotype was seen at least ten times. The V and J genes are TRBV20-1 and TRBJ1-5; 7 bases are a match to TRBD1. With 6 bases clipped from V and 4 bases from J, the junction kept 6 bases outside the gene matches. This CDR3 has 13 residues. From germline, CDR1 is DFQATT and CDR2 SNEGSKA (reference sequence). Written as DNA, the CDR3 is TGCAGTGCCCCGGACAGGAATAATCAGCCCCAGCATTTT. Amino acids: CSAPDRNNQPQHF.

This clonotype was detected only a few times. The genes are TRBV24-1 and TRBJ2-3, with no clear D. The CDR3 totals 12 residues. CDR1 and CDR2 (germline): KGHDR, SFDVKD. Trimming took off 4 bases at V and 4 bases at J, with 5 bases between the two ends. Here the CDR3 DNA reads TGTGCCACCAGTGAGGGCGCAGATACGCAGTATTTT. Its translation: CATSEGADTQYF.

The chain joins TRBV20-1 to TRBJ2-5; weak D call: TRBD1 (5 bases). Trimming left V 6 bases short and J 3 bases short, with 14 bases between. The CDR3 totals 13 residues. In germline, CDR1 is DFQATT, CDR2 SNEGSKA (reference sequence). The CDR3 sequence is CSAPTVGEETQYF. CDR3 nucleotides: TGCAGTGCCCCGACAGTTGGAGAAGAGACCCAGTACTTC.

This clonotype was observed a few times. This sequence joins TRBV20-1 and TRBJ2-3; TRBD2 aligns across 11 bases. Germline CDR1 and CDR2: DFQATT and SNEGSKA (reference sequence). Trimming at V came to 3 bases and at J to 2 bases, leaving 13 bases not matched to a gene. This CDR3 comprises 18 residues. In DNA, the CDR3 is TGCAGTGCTAGGGGCCCGACCGGGACTAGCGGAAACACAGATACGCAGTATTTT. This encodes CSARGPTGTSGNTDTQYF.

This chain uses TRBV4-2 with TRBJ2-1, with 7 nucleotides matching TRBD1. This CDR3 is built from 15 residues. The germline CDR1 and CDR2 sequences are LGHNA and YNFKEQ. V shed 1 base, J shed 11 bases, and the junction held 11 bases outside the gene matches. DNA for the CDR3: TGTGCCAGCAGCCAAGGCCAGGGGGTAGGCCTTCAGCAGTTCTTC. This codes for CASSQGQGVGLQQFF.

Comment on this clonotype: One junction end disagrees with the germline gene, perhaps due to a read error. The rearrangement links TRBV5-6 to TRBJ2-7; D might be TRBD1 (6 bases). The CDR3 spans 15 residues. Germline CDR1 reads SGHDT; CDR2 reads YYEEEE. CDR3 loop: CASSLDGQRSYEQYF. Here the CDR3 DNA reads TGCGCCAGCAGCTTAGACGGACAGCGGTCCTACGAGCAGTACTTC.

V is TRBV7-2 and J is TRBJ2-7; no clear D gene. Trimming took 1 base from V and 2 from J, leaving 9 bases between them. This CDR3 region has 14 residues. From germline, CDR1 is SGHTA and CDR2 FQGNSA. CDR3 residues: CASSLVRSTYEQYF. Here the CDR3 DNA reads TGTGCCAGCAGCTTAGTGCGGAGTACCTACGAGCAGTACTTC.

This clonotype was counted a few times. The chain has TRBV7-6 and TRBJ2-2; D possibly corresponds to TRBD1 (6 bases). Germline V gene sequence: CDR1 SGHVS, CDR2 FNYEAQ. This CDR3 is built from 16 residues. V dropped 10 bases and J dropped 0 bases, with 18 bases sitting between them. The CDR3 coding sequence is TGTGCCACCCTGTCAGGGGACGCTTCGAACACCGGGGAGCTGTTTTTT. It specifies CATLSGDASNTGELFF.

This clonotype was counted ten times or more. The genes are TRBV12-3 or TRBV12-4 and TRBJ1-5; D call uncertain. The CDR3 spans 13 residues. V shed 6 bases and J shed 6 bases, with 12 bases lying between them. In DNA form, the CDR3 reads TGTGCCAGCAGGCCCGCTGAGGGTCAGCCCCAGCATTTT. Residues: CASRPAEGQPQHF.

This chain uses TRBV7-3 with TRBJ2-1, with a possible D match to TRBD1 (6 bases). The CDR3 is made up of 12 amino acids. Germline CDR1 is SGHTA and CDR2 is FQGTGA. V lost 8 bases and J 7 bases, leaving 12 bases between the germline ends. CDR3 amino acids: CASSGEGNEQFF. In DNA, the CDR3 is TGTGCCAGCTCAGGGGAAGGGAATGAGCAGTTCTTC.

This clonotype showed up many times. The CDR3 region has the DNA TGTGCCAGCAGCAGACGACAGCCTGAGAACACTGAAGCTTTCTTT. Protein: CASSRRQPENTEAFF. The gene calls are TRBV11-2 and TRBJ1-1, with D perhaps TRBD1 (5 bases). With 5 bases removed from V and 1 base from J, the gap between germline ends came to 14 bases. The CDR3 has 15 amino acids. CDR1 is SGHAT, CDR2 FQNNGV, per germline.

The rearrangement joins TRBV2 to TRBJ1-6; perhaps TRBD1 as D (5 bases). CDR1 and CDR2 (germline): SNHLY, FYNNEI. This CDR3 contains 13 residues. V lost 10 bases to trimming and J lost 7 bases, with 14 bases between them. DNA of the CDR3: TGTGCCACCCGGCGGGGCCCCAATTCACCCCTCCACTTT. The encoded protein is CATRRGPNSPLHF.

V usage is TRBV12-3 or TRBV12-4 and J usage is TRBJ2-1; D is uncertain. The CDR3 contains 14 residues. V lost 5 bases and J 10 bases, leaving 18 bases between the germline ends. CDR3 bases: TGTGCCAGCAGTCATCCGGGTCCAATCAAGGAGCAGTTCTTC. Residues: CASSHPGPIKEQFF.

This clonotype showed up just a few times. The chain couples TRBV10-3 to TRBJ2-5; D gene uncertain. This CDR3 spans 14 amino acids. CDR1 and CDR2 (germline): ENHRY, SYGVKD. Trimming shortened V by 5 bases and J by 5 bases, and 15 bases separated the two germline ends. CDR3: CAISSSRSRETQYF. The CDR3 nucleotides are TGTGCCATCAGTTCAAGCAGATCGAGGGAGACCCAGTACTTC.

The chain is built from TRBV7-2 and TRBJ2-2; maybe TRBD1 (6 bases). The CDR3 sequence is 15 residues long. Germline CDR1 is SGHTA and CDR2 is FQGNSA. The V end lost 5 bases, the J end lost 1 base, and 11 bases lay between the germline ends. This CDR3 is CASSLGTLNTGELFF. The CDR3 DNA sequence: TGTGCCAGCAGCCTCGGGACACTGAACACCGGGGAGCTGTTTTTT.

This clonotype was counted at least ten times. CDR3 amino acids: CASSLVVGGGGYTF. The CDR3 coding sequence is TGTGCCAGCAGCTTAGTAGTCGGTGGAGGCGGCTACACCTTC. The chain is built from TRBV7-9 and TRBJ1-2; no clear D. Germline V gene sequence: CDR1 SEHNR, CDR2 FQNEAQ (reference sequence). This CDR3 region has 14 residues. Trimming stripped 1 base from V and 8 bases from J, with 14 bases between.

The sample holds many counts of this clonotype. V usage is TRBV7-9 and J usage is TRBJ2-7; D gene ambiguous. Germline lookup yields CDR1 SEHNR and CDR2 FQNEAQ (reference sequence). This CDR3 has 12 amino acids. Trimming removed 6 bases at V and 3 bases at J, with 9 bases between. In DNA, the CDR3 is TGTGCCAGCAGTTTAACTGGCTACGAGCAGTACTTC. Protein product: CASSLTGYEQYF.

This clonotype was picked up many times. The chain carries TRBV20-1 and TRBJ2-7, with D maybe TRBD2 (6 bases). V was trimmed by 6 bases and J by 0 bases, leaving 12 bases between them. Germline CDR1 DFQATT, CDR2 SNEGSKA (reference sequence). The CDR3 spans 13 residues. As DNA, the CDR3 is TGCAGTGCCGGGGGTCGGTTCTCCTACGAGCAGTACTTC. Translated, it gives CSAGGRFSYEQYF.

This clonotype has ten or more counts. CDR3 in DNA: TGCGCCAGCAGCCAAGAATCGACCCTACATTACGAGCAGTACTTC. It yields the protein CASSQESTLHYEQYF. This rearrangement joins TRBV4-1 to TRBJ2-7; the D is unclear. The germline CDR1 and CDR2 sequences are MGHRA and YSYEKL. The CDR3 has 15 residues. Trimming shortened V by 0 bases and J by 4 bases, and 13 bases separated the two germline ends.

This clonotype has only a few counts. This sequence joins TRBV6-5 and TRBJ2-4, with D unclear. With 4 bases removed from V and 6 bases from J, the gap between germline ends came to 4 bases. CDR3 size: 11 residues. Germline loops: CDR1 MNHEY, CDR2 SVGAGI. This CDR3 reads CASSSGNIQYF. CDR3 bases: TGTGCCAGCAGTTCCGGAAACATTCAGTACTTC.

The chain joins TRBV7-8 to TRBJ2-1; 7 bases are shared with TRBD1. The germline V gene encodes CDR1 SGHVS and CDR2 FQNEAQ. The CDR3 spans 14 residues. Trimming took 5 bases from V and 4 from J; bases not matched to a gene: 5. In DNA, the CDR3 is TGTGCCAGCAGCACGGGACAGCTGTACAATGAGCAGTTCTTC. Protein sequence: CASSTGQLYNEQFF. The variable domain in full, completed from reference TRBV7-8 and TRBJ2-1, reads GAGVSQSPRYKVAKRGQDVALRCDPISGHVSLFWYQQALGQGPEFLTYFQNEAQLDKSGLPSDRFFAERPEGSVSTLKIQRTQQEDSAVYLCASSTGQLYNEQFFGPGTRLTVL.

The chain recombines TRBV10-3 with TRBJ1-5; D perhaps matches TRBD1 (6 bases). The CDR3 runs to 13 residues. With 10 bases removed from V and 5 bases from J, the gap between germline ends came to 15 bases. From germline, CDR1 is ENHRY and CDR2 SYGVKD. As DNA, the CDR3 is TGTGCCACCGCTTCGACAGGTGATCAGCCCCAGCATTTT. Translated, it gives CATASTGDQPQHF.

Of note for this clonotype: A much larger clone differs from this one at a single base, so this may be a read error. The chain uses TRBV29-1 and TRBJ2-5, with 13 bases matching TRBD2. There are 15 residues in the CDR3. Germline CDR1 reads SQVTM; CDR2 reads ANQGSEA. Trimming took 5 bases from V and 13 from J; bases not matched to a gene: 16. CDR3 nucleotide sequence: TGCAGCGTTACCGGGACTAGCGGGACGACAGTCGCCCGGTACTTC. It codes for CSVTGTSGTTVARYF.

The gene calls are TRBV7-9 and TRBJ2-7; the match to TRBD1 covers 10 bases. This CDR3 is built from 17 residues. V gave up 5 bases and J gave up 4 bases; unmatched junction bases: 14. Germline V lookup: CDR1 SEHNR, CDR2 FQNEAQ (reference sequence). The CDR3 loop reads CASSHPSRQGAGYEQYF. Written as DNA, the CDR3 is TGTGCCAGCAGCCACCCTAGTAGACAGGGGGCAGGTTACGAGCAGTACTTC.

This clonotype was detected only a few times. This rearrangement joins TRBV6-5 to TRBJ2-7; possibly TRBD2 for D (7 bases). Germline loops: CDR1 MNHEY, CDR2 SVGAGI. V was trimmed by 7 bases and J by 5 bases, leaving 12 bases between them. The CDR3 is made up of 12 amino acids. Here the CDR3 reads CASKGGGHEQYF. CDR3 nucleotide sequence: TGTGCCAGCAAGGGGGGGGGTCACGAGCAGTACTTC.

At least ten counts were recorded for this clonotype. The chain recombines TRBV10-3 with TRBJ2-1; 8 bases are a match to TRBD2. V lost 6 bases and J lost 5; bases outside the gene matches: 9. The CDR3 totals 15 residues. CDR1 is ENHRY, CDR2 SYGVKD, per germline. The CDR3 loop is CAIRPTSAFNNEQFF. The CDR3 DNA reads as TGTGCCATCAGACCGACTAGCGCATTTAACAATGAGCAGTTCTTC.

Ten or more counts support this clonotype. CDR3 DNA sequence: TGTGCCAGCAGTACGGGGGCCAGCCTGGGCTACACCTTC. Its translation: CASSTGASLGYTF. V gene TRBV6-5 combines with J gene TRBJ1-2; possibly TRBD1 for D (6 bases). Per germline, CDR1 MNHEY and CDR2 SVGAGI. The length of the CDR3 is 13 residues. The V end was cut by 5 bases, the J end by 8 bases, with 15 bases between.

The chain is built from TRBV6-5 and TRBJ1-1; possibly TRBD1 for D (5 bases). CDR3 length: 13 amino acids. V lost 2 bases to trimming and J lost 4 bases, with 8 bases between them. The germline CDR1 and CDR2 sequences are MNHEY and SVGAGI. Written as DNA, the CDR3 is TGTGCCAGCAGTTACGGGGGGACCACTGAAGCTTTCTTT. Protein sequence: CASSYGGTTEAFF.

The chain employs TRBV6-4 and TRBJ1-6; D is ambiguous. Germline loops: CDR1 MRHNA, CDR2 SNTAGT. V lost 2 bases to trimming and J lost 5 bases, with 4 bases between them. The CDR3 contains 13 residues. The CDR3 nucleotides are TGTGCCAGCAGTGACAGGGATAATTCACCCCTCCACTTT. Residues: CASSDRDNSPLHF.

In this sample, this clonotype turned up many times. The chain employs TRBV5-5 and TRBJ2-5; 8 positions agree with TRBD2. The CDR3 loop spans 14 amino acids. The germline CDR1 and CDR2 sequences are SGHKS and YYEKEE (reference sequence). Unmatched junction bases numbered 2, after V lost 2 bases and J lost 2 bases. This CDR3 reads CASSFGTSQETQYF. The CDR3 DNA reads TGTGCCAGCAGCTTTGGGACTAGTCAAGAGACCCAGTACTTC.